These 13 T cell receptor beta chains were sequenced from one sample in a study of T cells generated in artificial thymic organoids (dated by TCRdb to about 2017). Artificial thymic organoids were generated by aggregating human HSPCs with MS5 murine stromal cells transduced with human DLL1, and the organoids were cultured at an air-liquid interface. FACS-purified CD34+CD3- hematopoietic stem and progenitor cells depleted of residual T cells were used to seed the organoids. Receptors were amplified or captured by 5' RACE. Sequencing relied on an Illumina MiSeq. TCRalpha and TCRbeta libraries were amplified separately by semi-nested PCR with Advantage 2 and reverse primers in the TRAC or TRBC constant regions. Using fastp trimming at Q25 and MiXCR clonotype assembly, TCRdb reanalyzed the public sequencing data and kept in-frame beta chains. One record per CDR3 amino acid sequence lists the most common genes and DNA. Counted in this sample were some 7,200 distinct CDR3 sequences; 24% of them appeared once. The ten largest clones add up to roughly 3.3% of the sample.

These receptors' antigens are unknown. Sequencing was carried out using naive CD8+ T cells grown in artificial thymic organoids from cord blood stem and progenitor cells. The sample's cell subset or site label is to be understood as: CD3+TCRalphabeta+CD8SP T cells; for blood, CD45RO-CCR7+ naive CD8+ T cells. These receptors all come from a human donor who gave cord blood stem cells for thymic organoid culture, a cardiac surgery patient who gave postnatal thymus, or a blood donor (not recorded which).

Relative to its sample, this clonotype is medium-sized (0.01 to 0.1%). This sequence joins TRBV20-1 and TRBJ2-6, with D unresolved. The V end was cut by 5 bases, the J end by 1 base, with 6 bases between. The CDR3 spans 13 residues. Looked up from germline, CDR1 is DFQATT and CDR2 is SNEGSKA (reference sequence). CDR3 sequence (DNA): TGCAGTGCTGACGGTTCTGGGGCCAACGTCCTGACTTTC. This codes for CSADGSGANVLTF.

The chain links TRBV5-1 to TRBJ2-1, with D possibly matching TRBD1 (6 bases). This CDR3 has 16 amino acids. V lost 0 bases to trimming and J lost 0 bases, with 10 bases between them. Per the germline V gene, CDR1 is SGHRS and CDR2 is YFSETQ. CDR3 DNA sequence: TGCGCCAGCAGCTTGGTCCCGGACAGCTCCTACAATGAGCAGTTCTTC. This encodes CASSLVPDSSYNEQFF.

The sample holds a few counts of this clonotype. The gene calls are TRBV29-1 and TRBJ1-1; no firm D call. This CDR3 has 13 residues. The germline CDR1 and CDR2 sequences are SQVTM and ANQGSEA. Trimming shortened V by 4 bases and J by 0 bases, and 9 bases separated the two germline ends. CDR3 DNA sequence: TGCAGCGTTGCCCTTCGGGTGAACACTGAAGCTTTCTTT. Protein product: CSVALRVNTEAFF.

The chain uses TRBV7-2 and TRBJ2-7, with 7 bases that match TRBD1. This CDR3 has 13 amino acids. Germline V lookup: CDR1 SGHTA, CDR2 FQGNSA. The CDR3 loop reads CATGPGPSYEQYF. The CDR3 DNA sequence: TGTGCGACAGGGCCAGGGCCCTCCTACGAGCAGTACTTC.

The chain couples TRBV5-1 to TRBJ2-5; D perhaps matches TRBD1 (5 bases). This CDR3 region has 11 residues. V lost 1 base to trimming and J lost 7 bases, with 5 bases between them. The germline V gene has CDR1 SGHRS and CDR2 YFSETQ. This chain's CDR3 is CASSLRGTQYF. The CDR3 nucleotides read TGCGCCAGCAGCTTGAGGGGGACCCAGTACTTC.

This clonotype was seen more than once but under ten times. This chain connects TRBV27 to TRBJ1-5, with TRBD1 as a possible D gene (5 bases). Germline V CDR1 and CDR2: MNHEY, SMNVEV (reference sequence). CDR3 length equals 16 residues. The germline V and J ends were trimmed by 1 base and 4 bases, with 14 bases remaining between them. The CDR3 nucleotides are TGTGCCAGCAGTTTATTTGGGCGAAAGGGGAATCAGCCCCAGCATTTT. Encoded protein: CASSLFGRKGNQPQHF.

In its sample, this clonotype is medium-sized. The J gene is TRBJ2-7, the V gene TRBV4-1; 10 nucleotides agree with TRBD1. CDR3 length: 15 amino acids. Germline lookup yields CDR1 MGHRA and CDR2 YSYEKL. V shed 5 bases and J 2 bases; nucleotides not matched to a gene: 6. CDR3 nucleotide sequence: TGCGCCAGCAGCGACCCCGGGACAGGGGCCTACGAGCAGTACTTC. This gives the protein CASSDPGTGAYEQYF.

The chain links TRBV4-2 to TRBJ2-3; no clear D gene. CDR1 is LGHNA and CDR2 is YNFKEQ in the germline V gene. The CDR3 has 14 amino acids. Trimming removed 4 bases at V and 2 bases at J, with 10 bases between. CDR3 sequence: CASSLSVDTDTQYF. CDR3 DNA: TGTGCCAGCAGCCTCTCTGTGGACACAGATACGCAGTATTTT.

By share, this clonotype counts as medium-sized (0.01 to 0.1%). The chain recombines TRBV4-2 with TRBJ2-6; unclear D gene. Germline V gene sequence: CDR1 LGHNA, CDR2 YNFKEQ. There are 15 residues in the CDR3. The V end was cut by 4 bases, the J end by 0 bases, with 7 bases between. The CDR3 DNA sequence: TGTGCCAGCAGCCGGGCGCCCTCTGGGGCCAACGTCCTGACTTTC. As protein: CASSRAPSGANVLTF.

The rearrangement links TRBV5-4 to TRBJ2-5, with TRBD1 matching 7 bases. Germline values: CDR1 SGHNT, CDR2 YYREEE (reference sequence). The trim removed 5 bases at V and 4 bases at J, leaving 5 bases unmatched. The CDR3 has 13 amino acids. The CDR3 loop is CASRRQGTETQYF. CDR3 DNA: TGTGCCAGCAGGCGACAGGGTACAGAGACCCAGTACTTC. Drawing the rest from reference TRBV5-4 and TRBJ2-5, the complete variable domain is ETGVTQSPTHLIKTRGQQVTLRCSSQSGHNTVSWYQQALGQGPQFIFQYYREEENGRGNFPPRFSGLQFPNYSSELNVNALELDDSALYLCASRRQGTETQYFGPGTRLLVL.

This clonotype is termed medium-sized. CDR3 protein: CSASDRVGVMNTEAFF. For the CDR3, the DNA is TGCAGTGCTTCCGACAGGGTGGGGGTCATGAACACTGAAGCTTTCTTT. The V gene is TRBV20-1, the J gene TRBJ1-1; 7 bases map to TRBD1. Germline V lookup: CDR1 DFQATT, CDR2 SNEGSKA (reference sequence). The trim removed 5 bases at V and 0 bases at J, leaving 12 bases unmatched. The CDR3 runs to 16 residues.

Here the CDR3 DNA reads TGTGCCAGCAGCCCCCAGGGCGCGGGAGAGACCCAGTACTTC. Its protein is CASSPQGAGETQYF. V usage is TRBV4-2 and J usage is TRBJ2-5; D tentatively fits TRBD1 or TRBD2 (5 bases each). Germline V CDR1 and CDR2: LGHNA, YNFKEQ. V was clipped by 4 bases and J by 4 bases, with 13 bases between them. This CDR3 comprises 14 residues.

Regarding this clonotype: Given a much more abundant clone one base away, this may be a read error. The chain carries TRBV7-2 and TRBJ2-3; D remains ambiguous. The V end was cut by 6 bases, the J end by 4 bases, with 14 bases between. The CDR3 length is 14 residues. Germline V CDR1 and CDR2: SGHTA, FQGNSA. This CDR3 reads CASRFLHSSDTQYF. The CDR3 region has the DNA TGTGCCAGCAGATTCCTTCACTCGTCAGATACGCAGTATTTT.